This TCR beta chain derives from a study of cytomegalovirus exposure and HLA in healthy donors. Study outcomes and limitations: TCR beta V segments were, for the most part, productive about 87% or about 30% of the time in an earlier analysis. What a later analysis showed was that several of the most significant clusters appeared linked to common viral pathogens. Reported findings show TCR beta sequences accurately forecast HLA-A and HLA-B alleles in most subjects. The majority of CMV-associated TCR beta chains were reported as apparently HLA-restricted in a later analysis.

Trimming cost V 5 bases and J 9 bases; bases outside gene matches: 8. The CDR3 has 15 amino acids. Looked up from germline, CDR1 is MDHEN and CDR2 is SYDVKM. PCR was performed using 60 Vbeta and 13 Jbeta primers. The table came from immunoSEQ multiplex PCR; TCRdb's copy has only in-frame clones and leaves some out. Found here are over 100,000 clones, about 75% of them singletons; the top ten hold approximately 6.3%. Note on this clone: Its antigen is as yet unknown.

The source is a man aged 55 to 70 in good health and CMV-seropositive. The specimen sequenced was PBMCs. The chain couples TRBV28 to TRBJ2-1, with 12 bases matching TRBD1. CDR3 protein: CASSPLGTGGSEQFF. The DNA for the CDR3 is TGTGCCAGCAGTCCATTAGGGACAGGGGGCAGTGAGCAGTTCTTC.